This TCR beta chain was sequenced in a study of blood T cell repertoires in COVID-19. Across the study: In each case, the material was cDNA or gDNA derived from T cells, B-cell-depleted T cells, or PBMCs.

Germline CDR1 and CDR2: KGHSH and LQKENI. This CDR3 region has 17 residues. The V and J ends lost 4 bases and 0 bases, in that order; junction bases with no gene match: 7. Method: immunoSEQ multiplex PCR; TCRdb's copy keeps in-frame clones and lacks some. In the table there are around 230,000 clones, around 86% of which are singletons. The chain recombines TRBV18 with TRBJ2-1; 9 bases agree with TRBD2. The TCR was taken from a man in his fifties or sixties with COVID-19, enrolled during active disease. The sequenced material came from peripheral blood. The CDR3 spells CASSQGSTSGSYNEQFF. CDR3 sequence (DNA): TGTGCCAGCTCACAGGGGTCGACTAGCGGCTCCTACAATGAGCAGTTCTTC.